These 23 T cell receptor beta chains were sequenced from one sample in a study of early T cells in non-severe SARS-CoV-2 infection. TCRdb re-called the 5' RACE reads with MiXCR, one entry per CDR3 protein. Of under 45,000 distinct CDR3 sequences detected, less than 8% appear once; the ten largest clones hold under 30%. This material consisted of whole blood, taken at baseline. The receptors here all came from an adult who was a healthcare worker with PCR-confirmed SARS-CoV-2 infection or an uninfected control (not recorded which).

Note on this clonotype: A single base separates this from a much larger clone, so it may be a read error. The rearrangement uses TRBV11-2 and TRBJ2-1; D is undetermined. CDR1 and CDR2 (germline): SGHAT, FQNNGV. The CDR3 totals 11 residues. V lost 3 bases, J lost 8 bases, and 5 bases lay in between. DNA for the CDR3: TGTGCCAGCAGCTTGGTCGATGAGCAGTTCTTC. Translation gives CASSLVDEQFF.

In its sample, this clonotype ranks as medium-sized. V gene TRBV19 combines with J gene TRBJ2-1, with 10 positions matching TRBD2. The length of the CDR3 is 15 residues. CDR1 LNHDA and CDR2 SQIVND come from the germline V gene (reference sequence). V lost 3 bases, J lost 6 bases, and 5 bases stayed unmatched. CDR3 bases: TGTGCCAGTAGTATTGCTAGCGGGAGAACCAATGAGCAGTTCTTC. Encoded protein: CASSIASGRTNEQFF. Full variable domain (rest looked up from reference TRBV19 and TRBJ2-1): DGGITQSPKYLFRKEGQNVTLSCEQNLNHDAMYWYRQDPGQGLRLIYYSQIVNDFQKGDIAEGYSVSREKKESFPLTVTSAQKNPTAFYLCASSIASGRTNEQFFGPGTRLTVL.

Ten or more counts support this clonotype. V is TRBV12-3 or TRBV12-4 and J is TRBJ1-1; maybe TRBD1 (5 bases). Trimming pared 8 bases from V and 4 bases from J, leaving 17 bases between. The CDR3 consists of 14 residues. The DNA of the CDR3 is TGTGCCAGCGGCCAGACAGCCCCAGGCACTGAAGCTTTCTTT. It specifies CASGQTAPGTEAFF.

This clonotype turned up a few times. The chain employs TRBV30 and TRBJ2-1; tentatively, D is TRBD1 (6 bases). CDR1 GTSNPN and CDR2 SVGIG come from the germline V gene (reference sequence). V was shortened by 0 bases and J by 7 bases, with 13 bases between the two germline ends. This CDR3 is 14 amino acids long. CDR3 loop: CAWSVGQQVNEQFF. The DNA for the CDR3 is TGTGCCTGGAGTGTGGGACAACAGGTAAATGAGCAGTTCTTC. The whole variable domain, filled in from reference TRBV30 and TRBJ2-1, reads SQTIHQWPATLVQPVGSPLSLECTVEGTSNPNLYWYRQAAGRGLQLLFYSVGIGQISSEVPQNLSASRPQDRQFILSSKKLLLSDSGFYLCAWSVGQQVNEQFFGPGTRLTVL.

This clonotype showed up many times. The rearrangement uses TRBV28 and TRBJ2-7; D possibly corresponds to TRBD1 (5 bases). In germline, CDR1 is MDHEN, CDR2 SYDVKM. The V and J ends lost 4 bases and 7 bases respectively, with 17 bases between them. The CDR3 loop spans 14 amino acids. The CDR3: CASSSGSLSGEQYF. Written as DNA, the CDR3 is TGTGCCAGCAGTTCCGGGTCTCTTTCAGGGGAGCAGTACTTC.

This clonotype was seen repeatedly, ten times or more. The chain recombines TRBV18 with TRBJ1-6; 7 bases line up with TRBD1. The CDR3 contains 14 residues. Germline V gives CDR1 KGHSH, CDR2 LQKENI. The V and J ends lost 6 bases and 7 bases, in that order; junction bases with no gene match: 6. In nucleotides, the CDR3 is TGTGCCAGCTCGAAGGACAGGAAAAATTCACCCCTCCACTTT. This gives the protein CASSKDRKNSPLHF.

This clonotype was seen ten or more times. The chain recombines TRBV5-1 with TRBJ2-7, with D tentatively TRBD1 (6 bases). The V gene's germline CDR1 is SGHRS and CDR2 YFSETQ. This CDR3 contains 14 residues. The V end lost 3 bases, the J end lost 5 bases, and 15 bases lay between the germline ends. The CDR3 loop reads CASSSTGLSNEQYF. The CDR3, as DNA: TGCGCCAGCAGCTCGACAGGTCTCTCGAACGAGCAGTACTTC.

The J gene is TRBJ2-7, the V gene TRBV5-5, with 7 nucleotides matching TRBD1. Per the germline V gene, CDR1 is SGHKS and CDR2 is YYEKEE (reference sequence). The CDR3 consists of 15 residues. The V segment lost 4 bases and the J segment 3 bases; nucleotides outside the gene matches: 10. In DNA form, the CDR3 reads TGTGCCAGCAGCCCCAATGTGGGACAGCGCTACGAGCAGTACTTC. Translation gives CASSPNVGQRYEQYF.

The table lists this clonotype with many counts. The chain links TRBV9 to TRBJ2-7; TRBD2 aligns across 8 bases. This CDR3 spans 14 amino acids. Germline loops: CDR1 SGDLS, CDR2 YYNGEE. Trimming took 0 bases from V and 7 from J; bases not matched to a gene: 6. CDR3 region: CASSVVGRADEQYF. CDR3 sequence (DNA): TGTGCCAGCAGCGTAGTCGGGAGGGCCGATGAGCAGTACTTC.

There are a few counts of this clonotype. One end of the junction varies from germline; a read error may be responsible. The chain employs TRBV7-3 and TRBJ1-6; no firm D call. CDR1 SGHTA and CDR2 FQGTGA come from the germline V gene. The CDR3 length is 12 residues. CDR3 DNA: TGTGCCAGCAGCTCCGATAATTCACCCCTCCACTTT. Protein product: CASSSDNSPLHF.

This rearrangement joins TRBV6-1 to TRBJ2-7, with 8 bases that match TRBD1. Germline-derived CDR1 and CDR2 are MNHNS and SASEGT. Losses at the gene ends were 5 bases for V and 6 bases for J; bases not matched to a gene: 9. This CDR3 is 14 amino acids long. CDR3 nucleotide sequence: TGTGCCAGCAGTCAAACAGGGGGTAGAGGCGAGCAGTACTTC. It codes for CASSQTGGRGEQYF.

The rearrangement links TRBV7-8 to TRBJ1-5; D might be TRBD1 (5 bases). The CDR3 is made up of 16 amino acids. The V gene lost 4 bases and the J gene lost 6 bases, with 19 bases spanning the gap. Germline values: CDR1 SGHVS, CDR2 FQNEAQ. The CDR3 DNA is TGTGCCAGCAGCTCCCCCACGGGTAGGGGCGGTCAGCCCCAGCATTTT. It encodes CASSSPTGRGGQPQHF.

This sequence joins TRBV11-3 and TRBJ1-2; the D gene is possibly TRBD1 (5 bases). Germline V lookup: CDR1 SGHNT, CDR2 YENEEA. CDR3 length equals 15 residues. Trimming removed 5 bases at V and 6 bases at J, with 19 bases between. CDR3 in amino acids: CASSPGGTDVNGYTF. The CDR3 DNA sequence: TGTGCCAGCAGCCCGGGAGGGACCGACGTTAATGGCTACACCTTC.

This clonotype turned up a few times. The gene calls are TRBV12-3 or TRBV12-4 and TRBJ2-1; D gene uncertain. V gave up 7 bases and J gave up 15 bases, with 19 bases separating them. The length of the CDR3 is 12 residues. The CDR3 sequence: CASTENSDSRFF. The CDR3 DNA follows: TGTGCCAGCACCGAAAACAGCGATAGCCGGTTCTTC.

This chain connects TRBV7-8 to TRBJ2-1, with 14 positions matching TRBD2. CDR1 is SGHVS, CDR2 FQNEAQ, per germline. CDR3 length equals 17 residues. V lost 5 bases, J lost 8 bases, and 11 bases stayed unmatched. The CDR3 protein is CASSPRLAGGQPHEQFF. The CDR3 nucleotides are TGTGCCAGCAGCCCCCGACTAGCGGGAGGGCAGCCTCATGAGCAGTTCTTC.

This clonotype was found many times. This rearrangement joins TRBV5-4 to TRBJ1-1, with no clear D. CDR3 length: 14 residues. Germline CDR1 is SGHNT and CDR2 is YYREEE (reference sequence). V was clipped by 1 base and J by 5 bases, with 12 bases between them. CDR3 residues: CASSLSSVGTEAFF. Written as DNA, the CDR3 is TGTGCCAGCAGCTTGTCCTCGGTGGGGACTGAAGCTTTCTTT. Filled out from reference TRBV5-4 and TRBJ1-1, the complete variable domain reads ETGVTQSPTHLIKTRGQQVTLRCSSQSGHNTVSWYQQALGQGPQFIFQYYREEENGRGNFPPRFSGLQFPNYSSELNVNALELDDSALYLCASSLSSVGTEAFFGQGTRLTVV.

The DNA for the CDR3 is TGTGCCAGCCTGAAGACTAGCGGGCTCACCGGGGAGCTGTTTTTT. Amino acid sequence: CASLKTSGLTGELFF. V is TRBV28 and J is TRBJ2-2; TRBD2 aligns across 10 bases. The ends lost 8 bases at V and 4 bases at J; junction bases unmatched: 7. This CDR3 has 15 amino acids. CDR1 and CDR2 from the germline V gene are MDHEN and SYDVKM.

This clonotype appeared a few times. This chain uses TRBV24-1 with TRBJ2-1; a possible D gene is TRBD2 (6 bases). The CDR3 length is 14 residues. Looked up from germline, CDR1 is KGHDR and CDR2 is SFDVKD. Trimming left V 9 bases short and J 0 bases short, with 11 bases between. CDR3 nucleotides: TGTGCCACCGGTGCGGGGAGCTCCTACAATGAGCAGTTCTTC. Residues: CATGAGSSYNEQFF.

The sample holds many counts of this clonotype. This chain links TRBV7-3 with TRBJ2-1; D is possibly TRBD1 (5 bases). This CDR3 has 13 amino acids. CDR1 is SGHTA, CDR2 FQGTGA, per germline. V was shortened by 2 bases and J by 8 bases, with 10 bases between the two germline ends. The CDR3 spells CASSLGLGDEQFF. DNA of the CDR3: TGTGCCAGCAGCTTAGGGCTAGGGGATGAGCAGTTCTTC.

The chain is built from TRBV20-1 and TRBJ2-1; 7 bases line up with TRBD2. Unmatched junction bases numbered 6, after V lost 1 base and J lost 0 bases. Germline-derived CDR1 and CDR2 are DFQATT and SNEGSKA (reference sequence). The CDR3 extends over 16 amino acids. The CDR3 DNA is TGCAGTGCTAGAGTGGCTAGCGGTAGCTCCTACAATGAGCAGTTCTTC. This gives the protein CSARVASGSSYNEQFF.

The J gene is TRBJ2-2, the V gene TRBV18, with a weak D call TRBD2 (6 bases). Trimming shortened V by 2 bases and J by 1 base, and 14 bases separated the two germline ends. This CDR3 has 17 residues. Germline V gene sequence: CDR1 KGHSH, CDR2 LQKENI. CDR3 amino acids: CASSPAGTTGNTGELFF. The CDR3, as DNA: TGTGCCAGCTCACCAGCGGGGACCACCGGGAACACCGGGGAGCTGTTTTTT.

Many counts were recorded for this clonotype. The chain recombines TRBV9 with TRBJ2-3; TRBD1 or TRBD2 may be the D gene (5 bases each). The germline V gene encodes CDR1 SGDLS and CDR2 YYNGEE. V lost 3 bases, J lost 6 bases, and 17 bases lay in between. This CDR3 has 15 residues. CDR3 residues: CASSEERGGSDTQYF. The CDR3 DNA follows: TGTGCCAGCAGCGAGGAGAGGGGTGGGTCCGATACGCAGTATTTT.

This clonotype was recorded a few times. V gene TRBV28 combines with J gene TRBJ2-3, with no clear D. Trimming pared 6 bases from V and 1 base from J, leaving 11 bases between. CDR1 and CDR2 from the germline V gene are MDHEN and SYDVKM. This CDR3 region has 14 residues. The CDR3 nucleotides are TGTGCCAGCAGCCTTACGGACCGCACAGATACGCAGTATTTT. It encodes CASSLTDRTDTQYF.